The TCR beta chain described here comes from a study of radiotherapy plus CTLA-4 blockade in lung cancer. The protocol was immunoSEQ multiplex PCR, while the TCRdb copy is restricted to in-frame clones and leaves out a portion. The sample includes some 100,000 clones, 78% of them seen just once. Regarding the study as a whole: Interferon-beta, together with early blood T cell clone dynamics, reportedly best predicted response.

With regard to this clone: Its antigen is unknown.

The CDR3 consists of 14 residues. CDR1 is SGHDT, CDR2 YYEEEE, per germline. V lost 3 bases, J lost 1 base, and 8 bases lay in between. This chain links TRBV5-6 with TRBJ1-5; no reliable D call. This material consisted of peripheral blood, taken from a patient treated with radiotherapy plus ipilimumab. The source of this sequence is a human donor with non-small cell lung cancer who had a partial response to radiotherapy plus ipilimumab. The CDR3 sequence: CASSYARSNQPQHF. The DNA for the CDR3 is TGTGCCAGCAGCTACGCCCGGAGCAATCAGCCCCAGCATTTT.